Listed below are T cell receptor beta chains from one sample, sequenced in a study of blood T cell repertoires in COVID-19. The data were produced by immunoSEQ multiplex PCR, yet TCRdb's version contains in-frame clones alone and is incomplete. The sample consists of about 330,000 clones, more than 85% of them appearing once. Sequencing was done on a sample of PBMCs or T cells enriched from blood (not recorded which). All receptors come from a woman in her thirties who had recovered from COVID-19. Each CDR3 is given with its conserved first and last residue. D genes are given only for firm matches. A row's size may be missing; if present it is once, few, many or a size class.

j_call clone_size v_call d_call cdr3_nt cdr3_aa
TRBJ2-2 few TRBV5-1 TRBD1 TGCGCCAGCAGCTTGGCCCCCGGGACAGGGCCCGGGGAGCTGTTTTTT CASSLAPGTGPGELFF
TRBJ1-1 once TRBV21-1 . TGTGCCGCCCACTCCGGACAAATAAACACTGAAGCTTTCTTT CAAHSGQINTEAFF
TRBJ2-5 . TRBV27 . TGTGCCAGCAGTTCCCTATTGGGCAGGGGTCTAAGGGAGACCCAGTACTTC CASSSLLGRGLRETQYF
TRBJ2-1 . TRBV24-1 TRBD2 TGTGCCACCAGTGATTTGGGTCGGGGGGGTGAAAATGAGCAGTTCTTC CATSDLGRGGENEQFF
TRBJ1-5 . TRBV29-1 TRBD1 TGCAGCGTTAGCACTGGGACAGGCAATCAGCCCCAGCATTTT CSVSTGTGNQPQHF
TRBJ2-2 . TRBV5-1 TRBD1 TGCGCCAGCAGCGGTGGACAGGTGAACACCGGGGAGCTGTTTTTT CASSGGQVNTGELFF
TRBJ1-2 . TRBV5-1 . TGCGCCAGCAGCTTTCGGACAGCCTCCCTCTATGGCTACACCTTC CASSFRTASLYGYTF
TRBJ2-5 . TRBV10-3 TRBD1 TGTGCCATCAGTGAGTCGGGACAGCAAGAGACCCAGTACTTC CAISESGQQETQYF
TRBJ2-7 . TRBV6-5 . TGTGCCAGCAGTAGCACTGGACAGAACGAGCAGTACTTC CASSSTGQNEQYF
TRBJ2-3 . TRBV19 . TGTGCCAGTAGGACGGGTCACCAACCTCCCACAGATACGCAGTATTTT CASRTGHQPPTDTQYF
TRBJ2-7 once TRBV6-2/TRBV6-3 . TGTGCCAGCAGTTACGTGACAATGGCCTACGAGCAGTACTTC CASSYVTMAYEQYF
TRBJ2-7 . TRBV10-3 TRBD1 TGTGCCATCAGTGAGGGACAGGGATGGTACGAGCAGTACTTC CAISEGQGWYEQYF